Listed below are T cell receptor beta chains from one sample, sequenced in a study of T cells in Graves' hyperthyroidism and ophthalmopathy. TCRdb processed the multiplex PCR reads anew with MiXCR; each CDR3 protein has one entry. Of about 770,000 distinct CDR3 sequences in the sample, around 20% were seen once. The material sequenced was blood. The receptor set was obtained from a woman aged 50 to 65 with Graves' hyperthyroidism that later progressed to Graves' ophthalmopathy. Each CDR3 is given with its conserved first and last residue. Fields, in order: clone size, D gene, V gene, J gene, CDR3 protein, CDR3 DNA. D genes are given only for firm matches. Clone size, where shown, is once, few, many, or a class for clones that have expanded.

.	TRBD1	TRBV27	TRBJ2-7	CASREPTGVGEQYF	TGTGCCAGCAGAGAACCGACAGGGGTCGGCGAGCAGTACTTC
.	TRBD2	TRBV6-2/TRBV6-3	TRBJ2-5	CASRVTGTSGGPETQYF	TGTGCCAGCAGGGTCACCGGGACTAGCGGGGGCCCAGAGACCCAGTACTTC
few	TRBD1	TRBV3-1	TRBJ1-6	CASSQRTGSSYNSPLHF	TGTGCCAGCAGCCAAAGGACAGGGAGCTCCTATAATTCACCCCTCCACTTT
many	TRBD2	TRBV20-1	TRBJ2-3	CSPSGGGTDTQYF	TGCAGCCCTAGCGGGGGTGGCACAGATACGCAGTATTTT
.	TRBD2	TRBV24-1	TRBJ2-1	CATSDRLAGDPYNEQFF	TGTGCCACCAGTGATAGACTAGCGGGGGACCCCTACAATGAGCAGTTCTTC
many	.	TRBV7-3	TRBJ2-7	CASSLNGNAYEQYF	TGTGCCAGCAGCTTAAACGGGAATGCCTACGAGCAGTACTTC
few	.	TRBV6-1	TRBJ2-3	CASTAGSLINTQYF	TGTGCCAGCACCGCGGGGTCATTGATTAATACGCAGTATTTT
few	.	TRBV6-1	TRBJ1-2	CASSAAETGYTF	TGTGCCAGCAGTGCCGCCGAAACTGGCTACACCTTC
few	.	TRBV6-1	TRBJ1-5	CASSEATINQPQHF	TGTGCCAGCAGTGAGGCCACCATCAATCAGCCCCAGCATTTT
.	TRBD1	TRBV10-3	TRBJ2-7	CAISDIDRAGYDQYF	TGTGCCATCAGTGATATCGACAGGGCTGGCTACGATCAGTACTTC
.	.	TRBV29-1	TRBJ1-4	CSVDIDRNEKLFF	TGCAGCGTGGATATCGACAGAAATGAAAAACTGTTTTTT
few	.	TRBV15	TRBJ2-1	CATSTSTSRNEQFF	TGTGCCACCAGCACATCCACTAGTCGCAATGAGCAGTTCTTC
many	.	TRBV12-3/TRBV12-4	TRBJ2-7	CASRRDRRSYEQYF	TGTGCCAGCAGGCGGGACCGCCGGTCCTACGAGCAGTACTTC
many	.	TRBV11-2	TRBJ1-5	CASSPRADQPQHF	TGTGCCAGCAGCCCCCGGGCTGATCAGCCCCAGCATTTT
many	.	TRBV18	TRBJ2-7	CASSPPVGKADEQYF	TGTGCCAGCTCACCACCGGTGGGGAAAGCGGACGAGCAGTACTTC
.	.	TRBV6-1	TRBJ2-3	CASREGTDTQYF	TGTGCCAGCAGAGAGGGAACAGATACGCAGTATTTT
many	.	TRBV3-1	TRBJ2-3	CASSHPRDIPSTDTQYF	TGTGCCAGCAGCCACCCCAGGGATATTCCTAGCACAGATACGCAGTATTTT
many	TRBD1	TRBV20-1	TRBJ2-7	CSAKGLGQGFEQYF	TGCAGTGCTAAAGGGTTGGGACAGGGTTTCGAGCAGTACTTC
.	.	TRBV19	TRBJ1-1	CASSMVGNTEAFF	TGTGCCAGTAGTATGGTCGGTAACACTGAAGCTTTCTTT
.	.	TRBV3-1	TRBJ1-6	CASSQDPGEFYNSPLHF	TGTGCCAGCAGCCAAGACCCAGGGGAGTTCTATAATTCACCCCTCCACTTT
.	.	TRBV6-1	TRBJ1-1	CASSPPYGEAFF	TGTGCCAGCAGTCCCCCGTACGGTGAAGCTTTCTTT
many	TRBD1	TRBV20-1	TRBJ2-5	CSASGQAIQETQYF	TGCAGTGCTAGCGGACAGGCCATCCAAGAGACCCAGTACTTC
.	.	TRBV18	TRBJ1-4	CASSPILEGKLFF	TGTGCCAGCTCACCAATCCTGGAGGGAAAACTGTTTTTT
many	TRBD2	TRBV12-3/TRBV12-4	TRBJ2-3	CASSRTSGGVGADTQYF	TGTGCCAGCAGTCGGACTAGCGGGGGGGTGGGCGCAGATACGCAGTATTTT
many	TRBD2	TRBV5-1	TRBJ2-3	CASSLIIAGRTDTQYF	TGCGCCAGCAGCTTAATCATAGCGGGACGCACAGATACGCAGTATTTT
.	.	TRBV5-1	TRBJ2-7	CASSLWPQDGAEEQYF	TGCGCCAGCAGCCTATGGCCCCAGGACGGCGCAGAAGAGCAGTACTTC
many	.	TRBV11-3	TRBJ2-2	CASSLQVGGTGELFF	TGTGCCAGCAGCCTTCAAGTAGGGGGCACCGGGGAGCTGTTTTTT
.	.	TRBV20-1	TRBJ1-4	CSAREINEKLFF	TGCAGTGCTAGAGAAATTAATGAAAAACTGTTTTTT
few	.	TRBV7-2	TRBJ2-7	CASSLNWSAYEQYF	TGTGCCAGCAGCTTGAACTGGTCTGCCTACGAGCAGTACTTC
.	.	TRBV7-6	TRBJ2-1	CASSLADGGNEQFF	TGTGCCAGCAGCTTAGCGGACGGAGGAAATGAGCAGTTCTTC
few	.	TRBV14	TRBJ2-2	CASSNSYGELFF	TGTGCCAGCAGCAACAGTTACGGGGAGCTGTTTTTT